The 7 T cell receptor beta chains presented below share a single source sample, sequenced in a study of regulatory T cells in long-lasting Graves disease. Relying on iRepertoire HTBI primers and Arm-PCR of CDR3 regions, the team built TCR beta libraries. TCRdb reprocessed the multiplex PCR reads with MiXCR, giving one entry per CDR3 protein. The sample has some 340,000 distinct CDR3 sequences, approximately 25% seen once. Time point described: persistent/refractory GD, antithyroid drugs over 5 years with positive TRAb. Scientists built the TCR library using RNA that was extracted from PBMCs. Specimen: peripheral blood mononuclear cells (PBMCs), collected when the disease was refractory, from a patient treated with antithyroid drugs. The origin of the receptors is a woman aged 35 to 49 with Graves disease.

The J gene is TRBJ2-5, the V gene TRBV18; 7 bases are a match to TRBD1. Unmatched junction bases numbered 5, after V lost 6 bases and J lost 4 bases. The CDR3 covers 13 residues. Germline CDR1 reads KGHSH; CDR2 reads LQKENI. The CDR3 coding sequence is TGTGCCAGCTCTCGACAGGGTTCAGAGACCCAGTACTTC. It is translated as CASSRQGSETQYF.

This rearrangement joins TRBV7-2 to TRBJ2-7; 10 bases agree with TRBD1. Trimming removed 5 bases from V and 5 bases from J; junction bases left unmatched: 9. CDR3 size: 15 residues. Germline V lookup: CDR1 SGHTA, CDR2 FQGNSA. DNA for the CDR3: TGTGCCAGCAGCCCCTGGACAGGGGGAAGCGACGAGCAGTACTTC. Encoded protein: CASSPWTGGSDEQYF.

This clonotype was detected many times. This rearrangement joins TRBV5-1 to TRBJ1-4; a weak D match, TRBD1 (5 bases). Per germline, CDR1 SGHRS and CDR2 YFSETQ. Deletions cut 4 bases from V and 2 bases from J, with 9 bases between. This CDR3 spans 14 amino acids. The CDR3 spells CASSGGRTNEKLFF. CDR3 DNA sequence: TGCGCCAGCAGCGGGGGACGGACTAATGAAAAACTGTTTTTT.

This clonotype was detected many times. The gene calls are TRBV28 and TRBJ1-5; D remains unclear. Germline V gene lookup returns CDR1 MDHEN and CDR2 SYDVKM. This CDR3 spans 15 amino acids. The V gene lost 7 bases and the J gene lost 1 base, with 14 bases spanning the gap. CDR3 in amino acids: CASTMIITSNQPQHF. As DNA, the CDR3 is TGTGCCAGCACCATGATCATAACAAGCAATCAGCCCCAGCATTTT.

The gene calls are TRBV29-1 and TRBJ2-7; 7 bases are a match to TRBD2. The CDR3 has 12 residues. Trimming removed 6 bases from V and 4 bases from J; junction bases left unmatched: 6. The V gene's germline CDR1 is SQVTM and CDR2 ANQGSEA. CDR3 sequence reads: CSVKTSLYEQYF. In nucleotides, the CDR3 is TGCAGCGTCAAGACTAGCCTTTACGAGCAGTACTTC.

The table lists this clonotype with many counts. The J gene is TRBJ1-1, the V gene TRBV14; D is uncertain. The CDR3 loop spans 13 amino acids. V lost 1 base, J lost 5 bases, and 8 bases lay in between. Per germline, CDR1 SGHDN and CDR2 FVKESK. Written as DNA, the CDR3 is TGTGCCAGCAGCCAAGTAGGCGGGACTGAAGCTTTCTTT. Its translation is CASSQVGGTEAFF.

This clonotype occurred many times. This chain uses TRBV28 with TRBJ1-1; tentatively, D is TRBD1 (5 bases). The CDR3 covers 16 residues. V lost 2 bases, J lost 1 base, and 14 bases lay in between. Germline values: CDR1 MDHEN, CDR2 SYDVKM. The CDR3, as DNA: TGTGCCAGCAGTTTAGATTTGGGGGAATCGAACACTGAAGCTTTCTTT. It encodes CASSLDLGESNTEAFF.